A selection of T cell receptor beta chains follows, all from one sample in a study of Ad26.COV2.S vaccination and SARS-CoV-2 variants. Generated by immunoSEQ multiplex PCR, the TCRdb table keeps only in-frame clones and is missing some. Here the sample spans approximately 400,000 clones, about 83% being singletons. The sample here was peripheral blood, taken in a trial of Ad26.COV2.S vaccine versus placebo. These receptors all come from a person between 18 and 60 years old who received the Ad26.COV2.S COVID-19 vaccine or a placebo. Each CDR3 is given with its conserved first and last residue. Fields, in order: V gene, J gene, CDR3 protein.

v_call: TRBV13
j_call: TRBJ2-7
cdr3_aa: CASSRGLIPTEQYF

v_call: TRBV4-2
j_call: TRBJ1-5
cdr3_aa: CASSQAQQVKMSQHF

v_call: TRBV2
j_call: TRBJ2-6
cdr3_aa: CASSKVLSGANVLTF

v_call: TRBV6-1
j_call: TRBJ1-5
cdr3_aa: CASSEASYNQPQHF

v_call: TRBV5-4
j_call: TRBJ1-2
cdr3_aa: CAAGTGAGYTF

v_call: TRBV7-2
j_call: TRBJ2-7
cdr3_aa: CASSRRTGFSYEQYF

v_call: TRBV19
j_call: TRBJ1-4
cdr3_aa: CASSMRGSSEKLFF

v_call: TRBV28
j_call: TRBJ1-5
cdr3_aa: CASSRGLLNQPQHF

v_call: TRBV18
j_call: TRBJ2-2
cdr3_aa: CASSPTSSPGELFF

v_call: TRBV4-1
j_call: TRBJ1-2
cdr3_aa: CASSQGRIHYGYTF

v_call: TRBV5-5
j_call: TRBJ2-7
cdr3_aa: CASRFGTGRYEQYF

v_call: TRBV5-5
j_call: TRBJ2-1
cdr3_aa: CASNRDGFGEQFF

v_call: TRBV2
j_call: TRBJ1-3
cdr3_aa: CASSAIGNTIYF

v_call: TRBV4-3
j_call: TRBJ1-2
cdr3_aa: CASSQEVGDGYTF